These 27 T cell receptor beta chains originate from one sample sequenced in a study of cytomegalovirus exposure and HLA in healthy donors. The PCR was carried out with 60 Vbeta primers and 13 Jbeta primers. The assay was immunoSEQ multiplex PCR, and TCRdb's table has in-frame clones only and misses some. The sample holds some 110,000 clones, 55% to 70% seen once. The sequencing input was PBMCs. These TCRs come from a woman aged 25-40 years in good health and CMV-seronegative.

The chain recombines TRBV6-1 with TRBJ1-1; D remains ambiguous. This CDR3 spans 10 amino acids. V dropped 6 bases and J dropped 11 bases, with 10 bases sitting between them. CDR1 MNHNS and CDR2 SASEGT come from the germline V gene. CDR3 residues: CASRREVAFF. For the CDR3, the DNA is TGTGCCAGCAGGAGGGAGGTTGCTTTCTTT.

The chain links TRBV6-6 to TRBJ2-7; a possible D gene is TRBD1 (5 bases). CDR3 length: 12 residues. From germline, CDR1 is MNHNY and CDR2 SVGAGI (reference sequence). With 6 bases removed from V and 4 bases from J, the gap between germline ends came to 10 bases. The CDR3 region is CASSANRYEQYF. In DNA, the CDR3 is TGTGCCAGCAGCGCCAACAGGTACGAGCAGTACTTC.

This chain joins TRBV29-1 and TRBJ1-4; tentative D call: TRBD1 (5 bases). With 6 bases removed from V and 8 bases from J, the gap between germline ends came to 16 bases. Germline V gene data show CDR1 as SQVTM and CDR2 as ANQGSEA. The CDR3 spans 13 residues. CDR3 nucleotides: TGCAGCGTGGACACGACCGGCAAAGAAAAACTGTTTTTT. Translation gives CSVDTTGKEKLFF.

The CDR3 coding sequence is TGTGCCATCAGAACTAGCGACCCGAGCGGGGAGACCCAGTACTTC. It translates to CAIRTSDPSGETQYF. The V call is TRBV10-3, the J call TRBJ2-5; 7 bases map to TRBD2. J was trimmed by 5 bases and V by 6 bases; bases with no gene match: 12. Germline CDR1 is ENHRY and CDR2 is SYGVKD. CDR3 length: 15 residues.

The chain links TRBV7-2 to TRBJ1-1; 7 nucleotides match TRBD1. CDR3 size: 14 residues. Germline CDR1 reads SGHTA; CDR2 reads FQGNSA. J was trimmed by 0 bases and V by 3 bases; bases with no gene match: 1. The DNA for the CDR3 is TGTGCCAGCAGCTTGGACAGGCTGAACACTGAAGCTTTCTTT. Translated, it gives CASSLDRLNTEAFF.

The chain combines TRBV6-6 with TRBJ2-3; tentatively, D is TRBD2 (6 bases). Trimming took 3 bases from V and 6 from J, leaving 16 bases between them. Germline V gives CDR1 MNHNY, CDR2 SVGAGI (reference sequence). The CDR3 contains 15 residues. The CDR3 region has the DNA TGTGCCAGCAGTTATCATGCCACGGGGACTGATACGCAGTATTTT. Its translation is CASSYHATGTDTQYF.

This clone turned up a few times. The rearrangement links TRBV28 to TRBJ1-1; 7 bases are a match to TRBD1. V shed 4 bases and J 6 bases; nucleotides not matched to a gene: 8. The germline CDR1 and CDR2 sequences are MDHEN and SYDVKM. CDR3 length equals 14 residues. In DNA form, the CDR3 reads TGTGCCAGCAGTTCGGCAGGGGGGTTGGCTGAAGCTTTCTTT. Translated: CASSSAGGLAEAFF.

In DNA form, the CDR3 reads TGTGCCAGCAGTGACTCGACAGGGGGGGCAGATACGCAGTATTTT. Translated, it gives CASSDSTGGADTQYF. This chain connects TRBV6-4 to TRBJ2-3, with 9 bases matching TRBD1. V lost 0 bases and J lost 4; bases outside the gene matches: 2. CDR1 is MRHNA, CDR2 SNTAGT, per germline. This CDR3 comprises 15 residues.

This clone was observed a few times. The chain has TRBV27 and TRBJ1-5; the D gene is possibly TRBD1 (6 bases). V gave up 8 bases and J gave up 4 bases, with 15 bases separating them. This CDR3 is 14 amino acids long. Germline CDR1 and CDR2: MNHEY and SMNVEV (reference sequence). For the CDR3, the DNA is TGTGCCAGCCGCCTGGGGGGGCCTAATCAGCCCCAGCATTTT. The encoded protein is CASRLGGPNQPQHF.

This clone was observed a single time. The rearrangement uses TRBV27 and TRBJ2-7, with 9 nucleotides matching TRBD1. Germline V gives CDR1 MNHEY, CDR2 SMNVEV (reference sequence). Unmatched junction bases numbered 12, after V lost 7 bases and J lost 2 bases. This CDR3 region has 16 residues. The CDR3 is CASKRASGTGTYEQYF. CDR3 sequence (DNA): TGTGCCAGCAAGAGAGCCTCCGGGACAGGGACCTACGAGCAGTACTTC.

The chain recombines TRBV28 with TRBJ2-1, with D tentatively TRBD2 (5 bases). V was shortened by 5 bases and J by 3 bases, with 14 bases between the two germline ends. Germline V gene lookup returns CDR1 MDHEN and CDR2 SYDVKM. The CDR3 is 15 residues long. The DNA for the CDR3 is TGTGCCAGCAGTCCGCTAAGCGGAAACTACAATGAGCAGTTCTTC. Translated, it gives CASSPLSGNYNEQFF.

This clone was counted once. As DNA, the CDR3 is TGCGCCAGCCATGACGGACAGGGCCGGCTTGGGGGCTATGGCTACACCTTC. The encoded protein is CASHDGQGRLGGYGYTF. This chain connects TRBV5-1 to TRBJ1-2; the match to TRBD1 covers 8 bases. The CDR3 contains 17 residues. V lost 7 bases to trimming and J lost 4 bases; unmatched junction nucleotides: 18. Germline values: CDR1 SGHRS, CDR2 YFSETQ.

The sample holds a few counts of this clone. The chain carries TRBV2 and TRBJ2-1, with TRBD2 as a possible D gene (5 bases). Germline V gene data show CDR1 as SNHLY and CDR2 as FYNNEI. CDR3 length: 14 residues. The ends were cut back, 7 bases at V and 6 bases at J, with 16 bases in the middle. This chain's CDR3 is CASNLGVIANEQFF. The CDR3, as DNA: TGTGCCAGCAACTTGGGAGTTATAGCCAATGAGCAGTTCTTC.

This clone appeared a single time. The J gene is TRBJ2-1, the V gene TRBV30; D possibly corresponds to TRBD1 (5 bases). CDR3 length: 11 amino acids. Germline loops: CDR1 GTSNPN, CDR2 SVGIG (reference sequence). Trimming left V 8 bases short and J 6 bases short, with 11 bases between. CDR3 nucleotides: TGTGCCCGGCAAGGGGTCAATGAGCAGTTCTTC. Encoded protein: CARQGVNEQFF.

The V and J genes are TRBV5-4 and TRBJ1-4; the D gene is possibly TRBD1 (5 bases). This CDR3 comprises 14 residues. In germline, CDR1 is SGHNT, CDR2 YYREEE (reference sequence). Trimming shortened V by 1 base and J by 2 bases, and 6 bases separated the two germline ends. The CDR3 loop is CASSLSGTNEKLFF. The DNA for the CDR3 is TGTGCCAGCAGCTTGTCAGGGACTAATGAAAAACTGTTTTTT.

The sample holds one count of this clone. The rearrangement uses TRBV28 and TRBJ2-2; 9 bases are shared with TRBD2. V was clipped by 10 bases and J by 6 bases; unmatched bases: 12. The CDR3 is made up of 15 amino acids. Per the germline V gene, CDR1 is MDHEN and CDR2 is SYDVKM. CDR3 nucleotide sequence: TGTGCCACCATCTGGGCGGGAGGGGCAGCCGGGGAGCTGTTTTTT. Its protein product is CATIWAGGAAGELFF.

The chain has TRBV10-3 and TRBJ2-7, with TRBD2 identical over 9 bases. The CDR3 totals 11 residues. Germline trimming cut 8 bases from V and 12 bases from J; bases unmatched to any gene: 8. CDR1 and CDR2 from the germline V gene are ENHRY and SYGVKD. The DNA of the CDR3 is TGTGCCATCCAAGTAGCGGGAGTTACGTACTTC. This translates into CAIQVAGVTYF.

The gene calls are TRBV29-1 and TRBJ2-1; tentatively, D is TRBD1 (5 bases). The CDR3 totals 14 residues. Per the germline V gene, CDR1 is SQVTM and CDR2 is ANQGSEA. Deletions cut 1 base from V and 2 bases from J, with 9 bases between. The CDR3 protein is CSVEGQTTYNEQFF. CDR3 nucleotide sequence: TGCAGCGTTGAAGGACAGACAACCTACAATGAGCAGTTCTTC.

The chain uses TRBV6-5 and TRBJ2-1, with 8 nucleotides matching TRBD2. Germline CDR1 reads MNHEY; CDR2 reads SVGAGI. The CDR3 has 16 amino acids. Losses at the gene ends were 1 base for V and 7 bases for J; bases not matched to a gene: 9. The DNA of the CDR3 is TGTGCCAGCAGTTACTTGCGAGCGGGAGAGGAGAATGAGCAGTTCTTC. Its translation is CASSYLRAGEENEQFF.

This chain uses TRBV2 with TRBJ2-5; 12 nucleotides line up with TRBD2. The CDR3 is 15 amino acids. Germline CDR1 reads SNHLY; CDR2 reads FYNNEI. Trimming removed 3 bases from V and 1 base from J; junction bases left unmatched: 0. In DNA form, the CDR3 reads TGTGCCAGCAGTGAGACTAGCGGGAGCCAAGAGACCCAGTACTTC. It specifies CASSETSGSQETQYF. Full variable domain (remainder filled in from reference TRBV2 and TRBJ2-5): EPEVTQTPSHQVTQMGQEVILRCVPISNHLYFYWYRQILGQKVEFLVSFYNNEISEKSEIFDDQFSVERPDGSNFTLKIRSTKLEDSAMYFCASSETSGSQETQYFGPGTRLLVL.

This clone was seen a handful of times. CDR3 in DNA: TGTGCCAGCAGCTGGACAGGAGTATCGACCTACGAGCAGTACTTC. Translating it yields CASSWTGVSTYEQYF. The chain joins TRBV7-2 to TRBJ2-7; 7 nucleotides match TRBD1. The CDR3 is 15 residues long. The germline V gene has CDR1 SGHTA and CDR2 FQGNSA. With 4 bases clipped from V and 2 bases from J, the junction kept 8 bases outside the gene matches.

In its sample, this clone was seen a few times. The chain couples TRBV6-5 to TRBJ2-7; the match to TRBD2 covers 11 bases. The V gene's germline CDR1 is MNHEY and CDR2 SVGAGI. The V segment lost 6 bases and the J segment 2 bases; nucleotides outside the gene matches: 3. The CDR3 totals 14 residues. CDR3 nucleotides: TGTGCCAGCAGCCAGGGACTAGCGGCCTACGAGCAGTACTTC. Translation gives CASSQGLAAYEQYF.

Written as DNA, the CDR3 is TGCGCCAGCAGCAGAGAGACAGGGGATCCCACTGAAGCTTTCTTT. This codes for CASSRETGDPTEAFF. V and J are TRBV4-1 and TRBJ1-1; 8 bases are a match to TRBD1. Losses at the gene ends were 5 bases for V and 4 bases for J; bases not matched to a gene: 9. CDR3 length: 15 amino acids. Germline-derived CDR1 and CDR2 are MGHRA and YSYEKL.

The rearrangement uses TRBV11-2 and TRBJ1-1; TRBD1 matches 9 bases. The J segment lost 8 bases and the V segment lost 5 bases, leaving 3 bases of the junction unmatched. The CDR3 totals 12 residues. Germline V gene data show CDR1 as SGHAT and CDR2 as FQNNGV. CDR3: CASSPGTGEAFF. The DNA for the CDR3 is TGTGCCAGCAGCCCAGGGACAGGGGAAGCTTTCTTT.

The chain is built from TRBV6-5 and TRBJ2-7, with D hard to call. The germline V gene has CDR1 MNHEY and CDR2 SVGAGI. The CDR3 has 13 residues. Trimming shortened V by 7 bases and J by 3 bases, and 13 bases separated the two germline ends. DNA of the CDR3: TGTGCCAGCAAGGATGGGCAGTACTACGAGCAGTACTTC. As protein: CASKDGQYYEQYF.

V gene TRBV5-1 combines with J gene TRBJ2-7; D possibly corresponds to TRBD2 (6 bases). The V end lost 1 base, the J end lost 5 bases, and 10 bases lay between the germline ends. Looked up from germline, CDR1 is SGHRS and CDR2 is YFSETQ. This CDR3 comprises 13 residues. The CDR3 coding sequence is TGCGCCAGCAGCTTGATCGGGAGTAACGAGCAGTACTTC. The encoded protein is CASSLIGSNEQYF.

This chain uses TRBV30 with TRBJ2-7; D is perhaps TRBD1 (5 bases). CDR1 and CDR2 (germline): GTSNPN, SVGIG (reference sequence). There are 12 residues in the CDR3. Deletions cut 0 bases from V and 6 bases from J, with 9 bases between. In DNA, the CDR3 is TGTGCCTGGAGTGTCCCTCAGGGCGAGCAGTACTTC. This encodes CAWSVPQGEQYF.